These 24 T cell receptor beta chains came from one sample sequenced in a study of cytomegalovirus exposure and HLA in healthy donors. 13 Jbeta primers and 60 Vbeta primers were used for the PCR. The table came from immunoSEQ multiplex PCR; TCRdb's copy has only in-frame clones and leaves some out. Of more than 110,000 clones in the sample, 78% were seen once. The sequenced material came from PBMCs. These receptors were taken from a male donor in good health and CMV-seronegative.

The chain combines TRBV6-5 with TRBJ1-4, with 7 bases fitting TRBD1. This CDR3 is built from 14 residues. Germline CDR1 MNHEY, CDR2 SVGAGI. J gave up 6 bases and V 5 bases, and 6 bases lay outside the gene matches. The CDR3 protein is CASSPIDRDEKLFF. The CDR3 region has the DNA TGTGCCAGCAGTCCCATCGACAGGGATGAAAAACTGTTTTTT.

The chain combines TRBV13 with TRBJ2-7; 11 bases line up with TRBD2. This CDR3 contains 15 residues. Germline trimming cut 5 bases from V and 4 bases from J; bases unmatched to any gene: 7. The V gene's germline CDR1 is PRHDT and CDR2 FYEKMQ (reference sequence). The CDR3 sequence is CASSPPGTSGYEQYF. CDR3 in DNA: TGTGCCAGCAGCCCCCCGGGGACTAGCGGATACGAGCAGTACTTC.

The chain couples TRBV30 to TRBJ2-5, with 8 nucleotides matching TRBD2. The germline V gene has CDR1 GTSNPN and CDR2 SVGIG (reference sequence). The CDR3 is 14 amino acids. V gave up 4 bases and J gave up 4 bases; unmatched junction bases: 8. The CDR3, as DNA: TGTGCCTGGAACCTGGGGCTAGCGGGAGAGACCCAGTACTTC. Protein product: CAWNLGLAGETQYF. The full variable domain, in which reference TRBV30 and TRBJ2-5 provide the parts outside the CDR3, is SQTIHQWPATLVQPVGSPLSLECTVEGTSNPNLYWYRQAAGRGLQLLFYSVGIGQISSEVPQNLSASRPQDRQFILSSKKLLLSDSGFYLCAWNLGLAGETQYFGPGTRLLVL.

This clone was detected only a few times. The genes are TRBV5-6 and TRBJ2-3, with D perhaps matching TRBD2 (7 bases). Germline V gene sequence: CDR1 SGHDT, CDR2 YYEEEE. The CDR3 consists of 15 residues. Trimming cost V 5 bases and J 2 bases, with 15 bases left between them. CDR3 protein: CASRLRGAYTDTQYF. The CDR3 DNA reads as TGTGCCAGCAGGCTCCGGGGGGCCTACACAGATACGCAGTATTTT.

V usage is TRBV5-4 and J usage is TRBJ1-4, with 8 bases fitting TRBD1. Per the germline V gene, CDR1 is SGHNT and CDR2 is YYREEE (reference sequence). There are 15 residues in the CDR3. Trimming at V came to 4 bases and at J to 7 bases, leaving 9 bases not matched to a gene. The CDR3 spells CASSPRTGPGEKLFF. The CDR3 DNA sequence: TGTGCCAGCAGCCCCCGGACAGGGCCTGGTGAAAAACTGTTTTTT.

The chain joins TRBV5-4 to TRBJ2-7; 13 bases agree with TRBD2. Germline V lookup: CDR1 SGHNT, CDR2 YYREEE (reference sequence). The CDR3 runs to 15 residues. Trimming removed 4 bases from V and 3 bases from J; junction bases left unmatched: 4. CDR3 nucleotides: TGTGCCAGCAGCCTGGGACTAGCGGGACTCTACGAGCAGTACTTC. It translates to CASSLGLAGLYEQYF.

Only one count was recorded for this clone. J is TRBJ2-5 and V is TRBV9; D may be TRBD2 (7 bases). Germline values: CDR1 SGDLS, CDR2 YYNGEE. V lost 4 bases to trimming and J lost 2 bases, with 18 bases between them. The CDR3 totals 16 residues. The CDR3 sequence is CASSPRGGALQETQYF. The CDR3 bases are TGTGCCAGCAGCCCTAGAGGGGGGGCCCTTCAAGAGACCCAGTACTTC.

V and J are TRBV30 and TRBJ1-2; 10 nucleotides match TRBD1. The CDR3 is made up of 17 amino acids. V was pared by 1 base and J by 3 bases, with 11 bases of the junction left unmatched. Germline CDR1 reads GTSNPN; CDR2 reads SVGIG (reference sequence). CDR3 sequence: CAWSGESRDRGYYGYTF. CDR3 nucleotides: TGTGCCTGGAGTGGTGAATCCCGGGACAGGGGATACTATGGCTACACCTTC.

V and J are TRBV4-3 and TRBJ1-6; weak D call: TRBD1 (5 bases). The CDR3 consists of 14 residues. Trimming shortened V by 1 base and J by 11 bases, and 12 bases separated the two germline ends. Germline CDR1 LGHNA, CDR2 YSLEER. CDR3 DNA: TGCGCCAGCAGCCAAGGGGGGGATTCGGCACCCCTCCACTTT. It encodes CASSQGGDSAPLHF.

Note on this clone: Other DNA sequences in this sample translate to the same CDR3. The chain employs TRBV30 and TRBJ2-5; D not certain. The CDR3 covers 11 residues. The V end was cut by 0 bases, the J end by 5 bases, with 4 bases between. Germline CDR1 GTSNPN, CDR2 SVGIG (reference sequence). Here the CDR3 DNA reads TGTGCCTGGAGTGTACGGGAGACCCAGTACTTC. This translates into CAWSVRETQYF. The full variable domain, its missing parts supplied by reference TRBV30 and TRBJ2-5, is SQTIHQWPATLVQPVGSPLSLECTVEGTSNPNLYWYRQAAGRGLQLLFYSVGIGQISSEVPQNLSASRPQDRQFILSSKKLLLSDSGFYLCAWSVRETQYFGPGTRLLVL.

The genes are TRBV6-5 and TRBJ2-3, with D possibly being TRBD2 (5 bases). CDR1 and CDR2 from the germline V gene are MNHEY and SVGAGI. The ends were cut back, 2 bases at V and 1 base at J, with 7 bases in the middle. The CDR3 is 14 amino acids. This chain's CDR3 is CASSYLRGTDTQYF. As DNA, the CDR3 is TGTGCCAGCAGTTACCTGAGGGGCACAGATACGCAGTATTTT.

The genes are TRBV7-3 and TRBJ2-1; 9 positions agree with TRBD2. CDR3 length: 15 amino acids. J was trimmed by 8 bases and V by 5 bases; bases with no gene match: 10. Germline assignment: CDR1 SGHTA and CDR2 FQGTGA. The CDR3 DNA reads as TGTGCCAGCAGCCGGACTAGCGCGTTGACGGATGAGCAGTTCTTC. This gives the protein CASSRTSALTDEQFF.

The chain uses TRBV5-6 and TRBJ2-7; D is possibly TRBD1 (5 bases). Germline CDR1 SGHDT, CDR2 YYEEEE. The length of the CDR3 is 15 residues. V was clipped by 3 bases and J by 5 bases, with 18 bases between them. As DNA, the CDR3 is TGTGCCAGCAGCTCCACTTTAGGCAGGGTCCACGAGCAGTACTTC. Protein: CASSSTLGRVHEQYF.

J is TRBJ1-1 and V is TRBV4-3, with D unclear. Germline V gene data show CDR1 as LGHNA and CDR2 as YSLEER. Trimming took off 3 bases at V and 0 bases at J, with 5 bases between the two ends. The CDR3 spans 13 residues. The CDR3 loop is CASSQLLNTEAFF. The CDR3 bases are TGCGCCAGCAGCCAGTTATTGAACACTGAAGCTTTCTTT.

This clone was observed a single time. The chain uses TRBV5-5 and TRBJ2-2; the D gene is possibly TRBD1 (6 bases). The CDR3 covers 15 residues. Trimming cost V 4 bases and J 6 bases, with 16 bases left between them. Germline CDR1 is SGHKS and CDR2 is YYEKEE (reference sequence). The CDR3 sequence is CASSGTPKGAGELFF. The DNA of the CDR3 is TGTGCCAGCAGCGGAACGCCTAAGGGGGCCGGGGAGCTGTTTTTT.

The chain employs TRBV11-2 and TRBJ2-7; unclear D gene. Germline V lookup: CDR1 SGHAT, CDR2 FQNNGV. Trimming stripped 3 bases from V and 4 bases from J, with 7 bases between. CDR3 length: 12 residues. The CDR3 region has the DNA TGTGCCAGCAGCTTGCCTAGTTACGAGCAGTACTTC. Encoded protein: CASSLPSYEQYF.

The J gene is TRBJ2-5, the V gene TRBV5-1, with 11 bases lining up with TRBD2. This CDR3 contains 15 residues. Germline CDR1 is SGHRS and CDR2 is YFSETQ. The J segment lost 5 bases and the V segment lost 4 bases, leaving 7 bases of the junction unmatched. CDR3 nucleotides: TGCGCCAGCAGCCTCACTAGCGGGGGCGGGGAGACCCAGTACTTC. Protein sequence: CASSLTSGGGETQYF.

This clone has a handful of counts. The CDR3 reads CASSFDRLKYEQYF. CDR3 DNA sequence: TGTGCCAGCAGTTTCGACAGGCTCAAATACGAGCAGTACTTC. This rearrangement joins TRBV27 to TRBJ2-7; a possible D gene is TRBD1 (6 bases). Trimming took off 3 bases at V and 4 bases at J, with 13 bases between the two ends. This CDR3 region has 14 residues. CDR1 MNHEY and CDR2 SMNVEV come from the germline V gene (reference sequence).

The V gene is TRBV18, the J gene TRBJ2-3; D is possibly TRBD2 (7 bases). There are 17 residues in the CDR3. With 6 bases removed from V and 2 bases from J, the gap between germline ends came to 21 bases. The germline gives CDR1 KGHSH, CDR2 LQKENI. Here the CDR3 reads CASSPNRVRGVTDTQYF. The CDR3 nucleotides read TGTGCCAGCTCGCCAAACAGGGTCCGGGGGGTCACAGATACGCAGTATTTT.

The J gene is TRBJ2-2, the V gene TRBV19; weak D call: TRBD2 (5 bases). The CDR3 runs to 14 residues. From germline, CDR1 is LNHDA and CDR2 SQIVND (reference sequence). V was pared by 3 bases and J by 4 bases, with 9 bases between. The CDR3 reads CASSIARATGELFF. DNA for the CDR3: TGTGCCAGTAGTATTGCGAGGGCCACCGGGGAGCTGTTTTTT.

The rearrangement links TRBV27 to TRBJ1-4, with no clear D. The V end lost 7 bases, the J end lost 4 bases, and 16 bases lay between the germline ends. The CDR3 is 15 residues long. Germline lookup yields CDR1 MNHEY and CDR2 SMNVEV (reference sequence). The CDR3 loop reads CASTLEWGGNEKLFF. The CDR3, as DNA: TGTGCCAGCACTCTGGAGTGGGGAGGTAATGAAAAACTGTTTTTT.

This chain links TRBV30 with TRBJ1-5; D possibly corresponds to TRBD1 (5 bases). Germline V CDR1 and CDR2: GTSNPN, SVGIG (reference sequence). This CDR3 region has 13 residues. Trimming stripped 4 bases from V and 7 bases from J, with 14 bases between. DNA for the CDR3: TGTGCCTGGACCGCGGGGGGAGGACAGCCCCAGCATTTT. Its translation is CAWTAGGGQPQHF. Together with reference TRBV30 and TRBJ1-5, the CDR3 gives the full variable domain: SQTIHQWPATLVQPVGSPLSLECTVEGTSNPNLYWYRQAAGRGLQLLFYSVGIGQISSEVPQNLSASRPQDRQFILSSKKLLLSDSGFYLCAWTAGGGQPQHFGDGTRLSIL.

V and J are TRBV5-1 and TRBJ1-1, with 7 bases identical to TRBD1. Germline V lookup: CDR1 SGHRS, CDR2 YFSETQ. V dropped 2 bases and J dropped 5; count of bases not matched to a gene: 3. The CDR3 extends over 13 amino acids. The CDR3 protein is CASSFRDSTEAFF. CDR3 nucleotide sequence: TGCGCCAGCAGCTTCCGGGACAGTACTGAAGCTTTCTTT.

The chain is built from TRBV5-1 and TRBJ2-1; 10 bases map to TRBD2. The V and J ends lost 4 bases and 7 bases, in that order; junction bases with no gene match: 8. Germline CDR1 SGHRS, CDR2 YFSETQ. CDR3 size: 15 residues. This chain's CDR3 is CASSRSSGGRNEQFF. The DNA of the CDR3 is TGCGCCAGCAGCCGGAGTAGCGGGGGGCGTAATGAGCAGTTCTTC.